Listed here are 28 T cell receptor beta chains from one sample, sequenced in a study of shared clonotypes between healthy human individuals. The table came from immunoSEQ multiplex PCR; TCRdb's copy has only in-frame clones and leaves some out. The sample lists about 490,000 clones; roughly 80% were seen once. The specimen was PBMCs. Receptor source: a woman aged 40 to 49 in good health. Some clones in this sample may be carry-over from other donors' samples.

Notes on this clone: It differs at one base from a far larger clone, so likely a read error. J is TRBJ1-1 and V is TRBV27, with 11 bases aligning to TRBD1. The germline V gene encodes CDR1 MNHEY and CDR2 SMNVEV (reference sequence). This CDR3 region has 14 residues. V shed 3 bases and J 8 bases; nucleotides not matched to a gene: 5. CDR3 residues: CASSFWTGGREAFF. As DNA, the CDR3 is TGTGCCAGCAGTTTCTGGACAGGGGGCAGGGAAGCTTTCTTT.

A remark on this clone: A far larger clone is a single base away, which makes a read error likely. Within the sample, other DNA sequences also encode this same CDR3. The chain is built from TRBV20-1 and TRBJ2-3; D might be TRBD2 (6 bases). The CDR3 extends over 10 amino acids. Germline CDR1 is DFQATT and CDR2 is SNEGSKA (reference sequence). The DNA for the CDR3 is TGCAGCCTGGGTACTAGCTTGCAGTATTTT. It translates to CSLGTSLQYF.

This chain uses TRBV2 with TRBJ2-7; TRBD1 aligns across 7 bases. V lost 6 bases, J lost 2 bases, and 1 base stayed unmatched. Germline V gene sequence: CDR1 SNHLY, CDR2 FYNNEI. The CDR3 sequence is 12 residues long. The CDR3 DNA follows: TGTGCCAGCAGGAGGGGGCCCTACGAGCAGTACTTC. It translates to CASRRGPYEQYF.

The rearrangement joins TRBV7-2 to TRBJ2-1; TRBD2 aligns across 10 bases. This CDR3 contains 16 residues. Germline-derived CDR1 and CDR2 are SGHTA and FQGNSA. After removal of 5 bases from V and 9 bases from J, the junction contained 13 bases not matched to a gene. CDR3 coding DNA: TGTGCCAGCAGCCTTCGACAGGGATTAGCGGGGGGTGAGCAGTTCTTC. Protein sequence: CASSLRQGLAGGEQFF.

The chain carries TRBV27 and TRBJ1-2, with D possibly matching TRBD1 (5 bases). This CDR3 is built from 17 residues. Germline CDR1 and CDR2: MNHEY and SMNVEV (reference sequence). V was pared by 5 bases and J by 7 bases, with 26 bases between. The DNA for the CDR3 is TGTGCCAGCAGTCCAGACCCAGACAGCCGCACCCAGGGTGGCTACACCTTC. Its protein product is CASSPDPDSRTQGGYTF.

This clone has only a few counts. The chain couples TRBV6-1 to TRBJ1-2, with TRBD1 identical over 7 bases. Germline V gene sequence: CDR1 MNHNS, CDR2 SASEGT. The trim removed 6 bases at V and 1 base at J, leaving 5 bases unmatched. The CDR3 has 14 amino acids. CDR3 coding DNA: TGTGCCAGCAGCACCACAGGGGTTAACTATGGCTACACCTTC. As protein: CASSTTGVNYGYTF.

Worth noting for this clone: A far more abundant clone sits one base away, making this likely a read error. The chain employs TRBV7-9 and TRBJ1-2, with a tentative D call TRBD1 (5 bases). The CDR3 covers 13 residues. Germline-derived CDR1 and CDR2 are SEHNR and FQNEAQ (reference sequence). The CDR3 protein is CAGSFFQGYGYTF. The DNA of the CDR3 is TGTGCCGGCAGCTTTTTCCAGGGATATGGCTACACCTTC.

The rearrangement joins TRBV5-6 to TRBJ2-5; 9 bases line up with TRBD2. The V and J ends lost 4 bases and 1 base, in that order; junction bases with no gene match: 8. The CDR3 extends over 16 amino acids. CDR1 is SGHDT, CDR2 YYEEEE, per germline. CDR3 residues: CASSPLSGRPQETQYF. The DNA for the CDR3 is TGTGCCAGCAGCCCTTTAAGCGGGAGGCCCCAAGAGACCCAGTACTTC.

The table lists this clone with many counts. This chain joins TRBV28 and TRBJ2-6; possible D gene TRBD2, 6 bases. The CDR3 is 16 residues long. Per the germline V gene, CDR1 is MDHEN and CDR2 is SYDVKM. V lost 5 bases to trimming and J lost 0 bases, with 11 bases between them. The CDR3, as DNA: TGTGCCAGCAGTACGGGGGATAGCTCTGGGGCCAACGTCCTGACTTTC. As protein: CASSTGDSSGANVLTF.

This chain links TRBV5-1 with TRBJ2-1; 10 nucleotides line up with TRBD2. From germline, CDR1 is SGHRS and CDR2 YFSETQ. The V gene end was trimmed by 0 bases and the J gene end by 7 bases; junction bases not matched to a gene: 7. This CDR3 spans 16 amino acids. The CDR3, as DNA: TGCGCCAGCAGCTTGGTATCTAGCGGGAGTGTAAATGAGCAGTTCTTC. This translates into CASSLVSSGSVNEQFF.

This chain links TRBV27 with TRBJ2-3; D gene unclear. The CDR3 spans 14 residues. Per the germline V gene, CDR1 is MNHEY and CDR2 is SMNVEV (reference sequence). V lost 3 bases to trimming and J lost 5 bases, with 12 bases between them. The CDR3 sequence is CASSFGSSVDTQYF. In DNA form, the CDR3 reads TGTGCCAGCAGTTTCGGATCCTCAGTAGATACGCAGTATTTT.

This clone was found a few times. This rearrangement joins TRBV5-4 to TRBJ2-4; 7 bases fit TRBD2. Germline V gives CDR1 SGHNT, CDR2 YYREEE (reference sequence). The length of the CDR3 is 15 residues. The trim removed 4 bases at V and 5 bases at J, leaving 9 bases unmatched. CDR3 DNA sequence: TGTGCCAGCAGCGCCCCGGGCCGGGGGGAAAACATTCAGTACTTC. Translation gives CASSAPGRGENIQYF.

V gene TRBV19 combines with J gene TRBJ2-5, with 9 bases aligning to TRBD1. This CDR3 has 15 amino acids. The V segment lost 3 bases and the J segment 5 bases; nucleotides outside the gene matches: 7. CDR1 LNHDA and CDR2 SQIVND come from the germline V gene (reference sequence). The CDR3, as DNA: TGTGCCAGTAGTATCCCAAACAGGGGGCTGGAGACCCAGTACTTC. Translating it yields CASSIPNRGLETQYF.

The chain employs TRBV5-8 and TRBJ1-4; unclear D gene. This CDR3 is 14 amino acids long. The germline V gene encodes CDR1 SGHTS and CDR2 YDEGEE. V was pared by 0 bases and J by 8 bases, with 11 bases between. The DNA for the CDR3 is TGTGCCAGCAGCTTGGGGTCCTTCGGGGAAAAACTGTTTTTT. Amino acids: CASSLGSFGEKLFF.

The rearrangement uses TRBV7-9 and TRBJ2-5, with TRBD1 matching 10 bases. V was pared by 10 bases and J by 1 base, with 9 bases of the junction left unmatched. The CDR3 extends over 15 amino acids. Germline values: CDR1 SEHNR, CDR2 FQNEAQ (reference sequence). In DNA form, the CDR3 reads TGTGCCAACCTAGCTTGGACAGGGGGCCAAGAGACCCAGTACTTC. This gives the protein CANLAWTGGQETQYF. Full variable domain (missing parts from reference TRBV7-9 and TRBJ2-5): DTGVSQNPRHKITKRGQNVTFRCDPISEHNRLYWYRQTLGQGPEFLTYFQNEAQLEKSRLLSDRFSAERPKGSFSTLEIQRTEQGDSAMYLCANLAWTGGQETQYFGPGTRLLVL.

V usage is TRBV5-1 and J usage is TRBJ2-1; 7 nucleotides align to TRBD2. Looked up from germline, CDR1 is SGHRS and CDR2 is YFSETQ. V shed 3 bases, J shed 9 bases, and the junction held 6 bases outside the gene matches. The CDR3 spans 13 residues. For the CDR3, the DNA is TGCGCCAGCAGCTCCCTGGGGGGGTCTGAGCAGTTCTTC. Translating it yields CASSSLGGSEQFF.

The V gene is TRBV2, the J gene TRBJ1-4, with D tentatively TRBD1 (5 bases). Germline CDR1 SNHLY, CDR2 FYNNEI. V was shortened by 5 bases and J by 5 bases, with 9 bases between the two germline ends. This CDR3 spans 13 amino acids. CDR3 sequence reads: CASSRGPNEKLFF. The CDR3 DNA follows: TGTGCCAGCAGTCGGGGACCCAATGAAAAACTGTTTTTT.

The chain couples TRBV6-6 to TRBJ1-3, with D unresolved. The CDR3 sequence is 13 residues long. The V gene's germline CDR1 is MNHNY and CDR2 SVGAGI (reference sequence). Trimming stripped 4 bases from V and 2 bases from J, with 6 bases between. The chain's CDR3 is CASSSRTGNTIYF. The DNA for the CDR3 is TGTGCCAGCAGTTCCCGGACTGGAAACACCATATATTTT.

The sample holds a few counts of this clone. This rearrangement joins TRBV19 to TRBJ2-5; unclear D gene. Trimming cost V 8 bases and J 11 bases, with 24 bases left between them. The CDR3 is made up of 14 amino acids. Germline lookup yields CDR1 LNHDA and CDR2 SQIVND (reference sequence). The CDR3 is CASLVHTPSTRQYF. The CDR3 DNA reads TGTGCCAGTTTGGTCCATACGCCCTCCACCCGACAGTACTTC.

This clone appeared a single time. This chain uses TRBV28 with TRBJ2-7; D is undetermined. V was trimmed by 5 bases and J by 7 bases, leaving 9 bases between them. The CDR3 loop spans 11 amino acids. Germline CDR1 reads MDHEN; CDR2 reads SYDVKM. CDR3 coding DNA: TGTGCCAGCAGTACCACAAGAGAGCAGTACTTC. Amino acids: CASSTTREQYF.

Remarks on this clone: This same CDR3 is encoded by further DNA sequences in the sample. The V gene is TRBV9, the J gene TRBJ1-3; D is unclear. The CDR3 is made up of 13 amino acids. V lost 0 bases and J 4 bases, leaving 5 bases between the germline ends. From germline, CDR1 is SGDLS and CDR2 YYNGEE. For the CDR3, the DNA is TGTGCCAGCAGCGTAGATTCAGGAAACACCATATATTTT. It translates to CASSVDSGNTIYF.

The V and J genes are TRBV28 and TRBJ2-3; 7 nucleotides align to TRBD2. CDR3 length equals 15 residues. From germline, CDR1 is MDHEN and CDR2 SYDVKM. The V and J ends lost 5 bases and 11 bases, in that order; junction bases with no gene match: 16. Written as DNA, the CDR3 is TGTGCCAGCAGTCACCTAGCGGCCACTCAGGCCTGGCAGTATTTT. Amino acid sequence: CASSHLAATQAWQYF.

DNA for the CDR3: TGTGCCAGCAGGATCTCAGGGGGCGCAAGGGCTTTCTTT. Translating it yields CASRISGGARAFF. The gene calls are TRBV6-1 and TRBJ1-1; 8 nucleotides agree with TRBD1. The ends lost 6 bases at V and 11 bases at J; junction bases unmatched: 11. The V gene's germline CDR1 is MNHNS and CDR2 SASEGT. This CDR3 region has 13 residues.

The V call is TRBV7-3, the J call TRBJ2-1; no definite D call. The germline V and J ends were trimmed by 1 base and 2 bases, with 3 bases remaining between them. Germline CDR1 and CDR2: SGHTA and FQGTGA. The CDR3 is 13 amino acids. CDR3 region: CASSLNAYNEQFF. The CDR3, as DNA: TGTGCCAGCAGCTTAAATGCCTACAATGAGCAGTTCTTC. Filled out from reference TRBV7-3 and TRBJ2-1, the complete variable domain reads GAGVSQTPSNKVTEKGKYVELRCDPISGHTALYWYRQSLGQGPEFLIYFQGTGAADDSGLPNDRFFAVRPEGSVSTLKIQRTERGDSAVYLCASSLNAYNEQFFGPGTRLTVL.

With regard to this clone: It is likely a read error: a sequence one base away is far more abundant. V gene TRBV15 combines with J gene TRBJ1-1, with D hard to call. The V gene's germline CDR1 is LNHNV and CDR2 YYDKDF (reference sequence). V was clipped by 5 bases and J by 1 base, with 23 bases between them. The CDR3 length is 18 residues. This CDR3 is CATSRSKERVWTNTEAFF. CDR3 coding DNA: TGTGCCACCAGCCGATCAAAGGAAAGGGTGTGGACGAACACTGAAGCTTTCTTT.

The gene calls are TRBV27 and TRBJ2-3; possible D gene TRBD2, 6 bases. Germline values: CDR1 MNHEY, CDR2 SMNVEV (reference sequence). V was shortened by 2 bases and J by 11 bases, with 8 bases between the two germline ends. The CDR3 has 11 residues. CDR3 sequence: CASSLGGRQYF. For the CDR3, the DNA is TGTGCCAGCAGTTTAGGGGGGAGGCAGTATTTT.

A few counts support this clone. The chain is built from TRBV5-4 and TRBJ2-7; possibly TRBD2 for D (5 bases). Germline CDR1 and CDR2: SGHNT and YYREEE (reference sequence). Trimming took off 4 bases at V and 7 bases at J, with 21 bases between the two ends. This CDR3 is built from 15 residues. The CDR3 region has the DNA TGTGCCAGCAGCCGTGACGCGGGCCGCGTCGAGGAGCAGTACTTC. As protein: CASSRDAGRVEEQYF.

CDR3 amino acids: CASSQDTRLADSSTDTQYF. The CDR3 DNA reads TGTGCCAGCAGCCAAGATACGAGACTAGCGGATTCTAGCACAGATACGCAGTATTTT. V and J are TRBV4-2 and TRBJ2-3, with 9 positions matching TRBD2. Germline V gene sequence: CDR1 LGHNA, CDR2 YNFKEQ. V trimming: 0 bases; J trimming: 0 bases; junction bases outside the gene matches: 10. The length of the CDR3 is 19 residues.